The 27 T cell receptor beta chains presented below share a single source sample, sequenced in a study of metastatic and nonmetastatic thyroid tumors. Thyroid surgery took place with no prior treatment in any patient. Via MiXCR, TCRdb re-called the PCR reads. The profile shows approximately 90,000 clones, around 7.8% of them singletons. The specimen sequenced was blood. These receptors were obtained from a female donor with papillary thyroid cancer or a benign thyroid nodule (not recorded which). Some clones in this sample may be carry-over from other donors' samples.

This clone has at least ten counts. The chain employs TRBV10-1 and TRBJ1-1; D is uncertain. V was trimmed by 3 bases and J by 1 base, leaving 12 bases between them. This CDR3 has 15 amino acids. Germline V CDR1 and CDR2: WNHNN, SYGVQD (reference sequence). In DNA, the CDR3 is TGCGCCAGCAGTGACCCTCGGGGAGGGAACACTGAAGCTTTCTTT. Protein product: CASSDPRGGNTEAFF.

Of note for this clone: Being one base from a much bigger clone, this may be a read error. The chain has TRBV10-3 and TRBJ2-1, with D uncertain. Germline assignment: CDR1 ENHRY and CDR2 SYGVKD. The CDR3 runs to 11 residues. The CDR3 DNA reads TGTGCCATCATGCAGTCCGATGAGCAGTTATTC. Translated: CAIMQSDEQLF.

This clone appeared many times. The chain is built from TRBV5-1 and TRBJ2-2, with TRBD2 matching 9 bases. Germline V gene data show CDR1 as SGHRS and CDR2 as YFSETQ. Trimming removed 3 bases from V and 8 bases from J; junction bases left unmatched: 5. The CDR3 has 14 amino acids. CDR3 loop: CASSSGTSRGELFF. CDR3 DNA: TGCGCCAGCAGCTCGGGGACTAGCCGGGGGGAGCTGTTTTTT.

The rearrangement joins TRBV20-1 to TRBJ1-1; D perhaps matches TRBD1 (6 bases). Germline V gene lookup returns CDR1 DFQATT and CDR2 SNEGSKA (reference sequence). This CDR3 has 16 residues. Trimming left V 5 bases short and J 4 bases short, with 23 bases between. The CDR3 sequence: CSARGPRTAQATEAFF. CDR3 coding DNA: TGCAGTGCTCGCGGCCCGAGGACAGCTCAGGCCACTGAAGCTTTCTTT.

At least ten counts were recorded for this clone. V is TRBV7-9 and J is TRBJ2-5; D perhaps matches TRBD1 (6 bases). This CDR3 contains 14 residues. Trimming left V 3 bases short and J 1 base short, with 9 bases between. Germline CDR1 reads SEHNR; CDR2 reads FQNEAQ (reference sequence). The CDR3 nucleotides read TGTGCCAGCAGCTTCGGACAGATCCAAGAGACCCAGTACTTC. This encodes CASSFGQIQETQYF.

This sequence joins TRBV30 and TRBJ1-5; D possibly corresponds to TRBD1 (6 bases). V shed 2 bases and J shed 6 bases, with 14 bases lying between them. Germline CDR1 GTSNPN, CDR2 SVGIG (reference sequence). This CDR3 spans 14 amino acids. The CDR3 sequence is CAWSIARGSQPQHF. CDR3 sequence (DNA): TGTGCCTGGAGTATCGCGAGGGGGAGTCAGCCCCAGCATTTT.

For this clone: A much larger clone is a single base away; this may be a read error. CDR3 coding DNA: TGTGCCACCAGCAGAGGGAGGGCACTGAGCTCCTACAATGAGCAGCTCTTC. Its protein is CATSRGRALSSYNEQLF. The V and J genes are TRBV15 and TRBJ2-1; D may be TRBD2 (6 bases). The length of the CDR3 is 17 residues. Germline-derived CDR1 and CDR2 are LNHNV and YYDKDF (reference sequence).

Many counts were recorded for this clone. The V and J genes are TRBV20-1 and TRBJ2-7; 15 positions match TRBD2. The J segment lost 4 bases and the V segment lost 6 bases, leaving 4 bases of the junction unmatched. Per germline, CDR1 DFQATT and CDR2 SNEGSKA (reference sequence). The CDR3 consists of 14 residues. Written as DNA, the CDR3 is TGCAGTGCCGGACTAGCGGGGGGGCCTTACGAGCAGTACTTC. Amino acid sequence: CSAGLAGGPYEQYF.

In this sample, this clone turned up many times. The chain employs TRBV30 and TRBJ2-5, with D hard to call. The CDR3 covers 14 residues. Trimming shortened V by 2 bases and J by 4 bases, and 14 bases separated the two germline ends. CDR1 is GTSNPN, CDR2 SVGIG, per germline (reference sequence). Here the CDR3 reads CAWSKEARSETQYF. CDR3 nucleotides: TGTGCCTGGAGTAAGGAAGCGAGGTCAGAGACCCAGTACTTC.

Worth noting for this clone: Just one base apart from a much larger clone, this may be a read error. DNA of the CDR3: TGTGCCAGCACTCCGGGTTGGAACAATGAAGCTTTCTTT. Residues: CASTPGWNNEAFF. The chain links TRBV25-1 to TRBJ1-1; D is undetermined. Looked up from germline, CDR1 is MGHDK and CDR2 is SYGVNS. The CDR3 spans 13 residues.

The rearrangement uses TRBV28 and TRBJ2-1; tentative D call: TRBD2 (5 bases). The germline V gene encodes CDR1 MDHEN and CDR2 SYDVKM. The CDR3 has 15 amino acids. V lost 6 bases and J lost 6, with 18 bases in between. CDR3 nucleotides: TGTGCCAGCAGCAAGCCAGGACTTTCAAGCAATGAGCAGTTCTTC. Translating gives CASSKPGLSSNEQFF.

The gene calls are TRBV5-5 and TRBJ1-1, with TRBD1 matching 8 bases. CDR3 length equals 14 residues. In germline, CDR1 is SGHKS, CDR2 YYEKEE (reference sequence). The J segment lost 4 bases and the V segment lost 4 bases, leaving 6 bases of the junction unmatched. CDR3 bases: TGTGCCAGCAGCGAGACAGGGGTTGCCACTGAAGCTTTCTTT. It is translated as CASSETGVATEAFF.

This clone was seen at least ten times. J is TRBJ2-7 and V is TRBV20-1; 8 bases line up with TRBD1. CDR1 DFQATT and CDR2 SNEGSKA come from the germline V gene (reference sequence). The CDR3 consists of 13 residues. J lost 2 bases, V lost 6 bases, and 6 bases had no gene match. The CDR3 spells CSAPLDRAYEQYF. The CDR3 DNA is TGCAGTGCCCCTCTGGACAGGGCCTACGAGCAGTACTTC.

This clone has just a few counts. The chain is built from TRBV30 and TRBJ2-5, with 7 bases fitting TRBD2. The length of the CDR3 is 15 residues. CDR1 and CDR2 (germline): GTSNPN, SVGIG (reference sequence). J gave up 7 bases and V 0 bases, and 11 bases lay outside the gene matches. The CDR3 loop reads CAWSVRGRGVGTQYF. The CDR3 DNA follows: TGTGCCTGGAGTGTACGAGGACGGGGGGTGGGGACCCAGTACTTC.

This clone showed up just a few times. The J gene is TRBJ2-4, the V gene TRBV19, with D uncertain. Germline CDR1 reads LNHDA; CDR2 reads SQIVND (reference sequence). The CDR3 consists of 15 residues. Between the trimmed V and J ends, which lost 7 bases and 6 bases, there was a span of 19 bases. CDR3 sequence: CASTSGYPGGNIQYF. As DNA, the CDR3 is TGTGCCAGTACCTCTGGGTACCCGGGTGGAAACATTCAGTACTTC.

This clone was seen at least ten times. J is TRBJ2-7 and V is TRBV9; 7 bases map to TRBD2. The CDR3 covers 14 residues. Germline V gene data show CDR1 as SGDLS and CDR2 as YYNGEE. V gave up 0 bases and J gave up 6 bases; unmatched junction bases: 6. The chain's CDR3 is CASSVGSSGLEQYF. In DNA, the CDR3 is TGTGCCAGCAGCGTAGGCTCTAGCGGCCTCGAGCAGTACTTC.

This clone was picked up many times. This chain connects TRBV20-1 to TRBJ2-5, with 11 positions matching TRBD2. This CDR3 region has 14 residues. After removal of 0 bases from V and 4 bases from J, the junction contained 1 base not matched to a gene. The germline CDR1 and CDR2 sequences are DFQATT and SNEGSKA (reference sequence). CDR3 amino acids: CSARDSGGAETQYF. The CDR3 DNA is TGCAGTGCTAGAGATAGCGGGGGGGCAGAGACCCAGTACTTC.

This clone was seen many times. The chain carries TRBV10-2 and TRBJ2-3; tentative D call: TRBD2 (6 bases). With 3 bases removed from V and 2 bases from J, the gap between germline ends came to 18 bases. The CDR3 extends over 17 amino acids. Per the germline V gene, CDR1 is WSHSY and CDR2 is SAAADI. CDR3 sequence (DNA): TGCGCCAGCAGTGATCGATCGGGGCGGGGATCCACAGATACGCAGTATTTT. It yields the protein CASSDRSGRGSTDTQYF.

This clone was picked up many times. The rearrangement joins TRBV6-5 to TRBJ1-2; maybe TRBD1 (5 bases). The CDR3 is 15 amino acids. The germline V and J ends were trimmed by 0 bases and 2 bases, with 10 bases remaining between them. Germline CDR1 and CDR2: MNHEY and SVGAGI. The CDR3 spells CASSYSSQGNYGYTF. In nucleotides, the CDR3 is TGTGCCAGCAGTTACTCATCGCAGGGAAACTATGGCTACACCTTC.

This clone was observed at least ten times. The chain combines TRBV9 with TRBJ2-3; 14 nucleotides match TRBD2. Germline V gives CDR1 SGDLS, CDR2 YYNGEE. The trim removed 3 bases at V and 4 bases at J, leaving 7 bases unmatched. This CDR3 has 17 residues. The CDR3 coding sequence is TGTGCCAGCAGCGGAAGGACTAGCGGGGGGTTCGCAGATACGCAGTATTTT. This codes for CASSGRTSGGFADTQYF.

As concerns this clone: With a much larger clone just one base away, this may be a read error. This chain links TRBV6-6 with TRBJ2-3; D is unclear. The CDR3 is 17 residues long. Germline V CDR1 and CDR2: MNHNY, SVGAGI (reference sequence). Trimming pared 2 bases from V and 10 bases from J, leaving 25 bases between. The DNA of the CDR3 is TGTGCCAGCAGTTACCTGGTGGCCGACGTCCCACCATTTGCGCAGTATTTT. It specifies CASSYLVADVPPFAQYF.

This clone was detected many times. This chain joins TRBV11-1 and TRBJ2-6; D is undetermined. The V end was cut by 6 bases, the J end by 0 bases, with 3 bases between. The germline V gene has CDR1 SGHAT and CDR2 FQDESV (reference sequence). This CDR3 comprises 13 residues. The CDR3 is CASRGSGANVLTF. The CDR3, as DNA: TGTGCCAGCAGGGGCTCTGGGGCCAACGTCCTGACTTTC. Filled out from reference TRBV11-1 and TRBJ2-6, the complete variable domain reads EAEVAQSPRYKITEKSQAVAFWCDPISGHATLYWYRQILGQGPELLVQFQDESVVDDSQLPKDRFSAERLKGVDSTLKIQPAELGDSAMYLCASRGSGANVLTFGAGSRLTVL.

This clone has at least ten counts. J is TRBJ2-7 and V is TRBV5-6; the match to TRBD2 covers 11 bases. Germline V gene data show CDR1 as SGHDT and CDR2 as YYEEEE. The CDR3 contains 16 residues. J gave up 4 bases and V 4 bases, and 10 bases lay outside the gene matches. CDR3 coding DNA: TGTGCCAGCAGCCTAAGGAGTAGCGGGGGGGCTTACGAGCAGTACTTC. Translating it yields CASSLRSSGGAYEQYF. The full variable domain, completed using reference TRBV5-6 and TRBJ2-7, is DAGVTQSPTHLIKTRGQQVTLRCSPKSGHDTVSWYQQALGQGPQFIFQYYEEEERQRGNFPDRFSGHQFPNYSSELNVNALLLGDSALYLCASSLRSSGGAYEQYFGPGTRLTVT.

This clone was detected ten times or more. The J gene is TRBJ1-6, the V gene TRBV12-3 or TRBV12-4, with D hard to call. Trimming took off 4 bases at V and 10 bases at J, with 5 bases between the two ends. This CDR3 has 11 amino acids. CDR3 residues: CASSSNSPLHF. In nucleotides, the CDR3 is TGTGCCAGCAGTTCAAACTCACCCCTCCACTTT.

This clone has only a few counts. The chain has TRBV19 and TRBJ1-5, with 10 bases matching TRBD1. The CDR3 spans 15 residues. The V gene's germline CDR1 is LNHDA and CDR2 SQIVND (reference sequence). The trim removed 4 bases at V and 3 bases at J, leaving 3 bases unmatched. CDR3 DNA sequence: TGTGCCAGTAGTACCGGACAGGGGGTCAATCAGCCCCAGCATTTT. Translating gives CASSTGQGVNQPQHF.

This clone was detected many times. The V gene is TRBV7-9, the J gene TRBJ2-5; D not resolved. Trimming removed 6 bases at V and 1 base at J, with 12 bases between. Germline loops: CDR1 SEHNR, CDR2 FQNEAQ (reference sequence). There are 14 residues in the CDR3. The CDR3 region is CASSPPSAQETQYF. The CDR3 DNA sequence: TGTGCCAGCAGTCCCCCATCAGCCCAAGAGACCCAGTACTTC. Variable domain in full (rest from reference TRBV7-9 and TRBJ2-5): DTGVSQNPRHKITKRGQNVTFRCDPISEHNRLYWYRQTLGQGPEFLTYFQNEAQLEKSRLLSDRFSAERPKGSFSTLEIQRTEQGDSAMYLCASSPPSAQETQYFGPGTRLLVL.

This clone was seen repeatedly, ten times or more. The chain combines TRBV11-3 with TRBJ2-7, with a tentative D call TRBD1 (5 bases). Germline V gene data show CDR1 as SGHNT and CDR2 as YENEEA. The CDR3 has 15 amino acids. The V gene lost 1 base and the J gene lost 2 bases, with 12 bases spanning the gap. The CDR3 coding sequence is TGTGCCAGCAGCTTAGTGTGCGGCAGGGCCTACGAGCAGTACTTC. Protein: CASSLVCGRAYEQYF. The variable domain in full, with the rest retrieved from reference TRBV11-3 and TRBJ2-7, is EAGVVQSPRYKIIEKKQPVAFWCNPISGHNTLYWYLQNLGQGPELLIRYENEEAVDDSQLPKDRFSAERLKGVDSTLKIQPAELGDSAVYLCASSLVCGRAYEQYFGPGTRLTVT.